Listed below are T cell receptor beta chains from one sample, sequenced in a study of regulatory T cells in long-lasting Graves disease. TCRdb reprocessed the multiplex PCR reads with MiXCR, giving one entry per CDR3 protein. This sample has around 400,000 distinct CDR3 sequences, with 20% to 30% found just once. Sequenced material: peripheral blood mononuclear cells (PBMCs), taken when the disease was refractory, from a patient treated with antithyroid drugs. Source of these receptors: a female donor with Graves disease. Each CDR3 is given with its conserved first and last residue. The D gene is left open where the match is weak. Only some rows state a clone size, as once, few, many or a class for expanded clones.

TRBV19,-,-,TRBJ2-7,TGTGCCTCAGGGACGGCGTTGACCTACGAGCAGTACTTC,CASGTALTYEQYF
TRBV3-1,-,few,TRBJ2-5,TGTGCCAGCAGCCAAGCGGGAGTTAGTCGTTTC,CASSQAGVSRF
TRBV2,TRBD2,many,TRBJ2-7,TGTGCCAGCAGTGAAACGCGACTAGCGCCGGGCTACGAGCAGTACTTC,CASSETRLAPGYEQYF
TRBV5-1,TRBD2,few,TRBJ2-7,TGCGCCAGCAGTTCGGGACTAGCGGGACGAGTATACGAGCAGTACTTC,CASSSGLAGRVYEQYF
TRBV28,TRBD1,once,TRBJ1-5,TGTGCCAGCAGTTTGGGGACAGGGGGCGGAAAGTTGGCAAATCAGCCCCAGCATTTT,CASSLGTGGGKLANQPQHF
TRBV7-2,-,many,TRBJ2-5,TGTGCCAGCAGCTCCTACCCGACTCAGGCCCAGTACTTC,CASSSYPTQAQYF
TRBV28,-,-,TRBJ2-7,TGTGCCACCCCCCACGAGCAGTACTTC,CATPHEQYF
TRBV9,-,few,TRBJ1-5,TGTGCCAGCAGCACAGGGCTCGACCAACAGCCCCAGCATTTT,CASSTGLDQQPQHF
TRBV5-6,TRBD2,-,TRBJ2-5,TGTGCCAGCAGCGCTAGCGGGGGCCAAGAGACCCAGTACTTC,CASSASGGQETQYF
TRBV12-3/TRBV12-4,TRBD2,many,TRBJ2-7,TGTGCCAGCAGTTCTGGACTAGCGGGAGTTTTTAGCTACGAGCAGTACTTC,CASSSGLAGVFSYEQYF
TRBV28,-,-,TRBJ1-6,TGTGCCAGCAGTCCACATATGAGCTCCTATAATTCACCCCTCCACTTT,CASSPHMSSYNSPLHF
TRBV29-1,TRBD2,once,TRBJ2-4,TGCAGCGTTCCTAGCGGGAGAAGTAACATTCAGTACTTC,CSVPSGRSNIQYF
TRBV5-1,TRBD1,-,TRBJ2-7,TGCGCCAGCAGCTTGGTCGGGACAGGGCCCGTCTACGAGCAGTACTTC,CASSLVGTGPVYEQYF
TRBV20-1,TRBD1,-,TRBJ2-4,TGCAGTGCCCGGGACAGGGGCGACATTCAGCACTTC,CSARDRGDIQHF
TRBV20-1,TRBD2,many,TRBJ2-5,TGCAGTGCCACGACTAGCGGACAAGAGACCCAGTACTTC,CSATTSGQETQYF
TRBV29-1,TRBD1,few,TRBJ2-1,TGCAGCGTTGAAGAAGGACAGGGGGACAATGAGCAGTTCTTC,CSVEEGQGDNEQFF
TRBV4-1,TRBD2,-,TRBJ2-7,TGCGCCAGCAGCACTAAACCGACTAGCGGGAGTCCATACTACGAGCAGTACTTC,CASSTKPTSGSPYYEQYF
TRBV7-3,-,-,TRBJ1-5,TGTGCCAGCAGCTTAATGGGGCCTAATGGAAGTCAGCCCCAGCATTTT,CASSLMGPNGSQPQHF
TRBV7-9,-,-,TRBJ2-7,TGTGCCAGCAGCCCCCTAGTTAGCGAGCAGTACTTC,CASSPLVSEQYF
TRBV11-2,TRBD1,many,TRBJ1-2,TGTGCCAGCAGCTCGGGGACAGGGCAGCTTGGCTACACCTTC,CASSSGTGQLGYTF
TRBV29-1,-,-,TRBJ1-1,TGCAGCGTGTATTTGGGTTGGAACACTGAAGCTTTCTTT,CSVYLGWNTEAFF
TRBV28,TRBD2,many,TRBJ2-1,TGTGCCAGCAATCTCCCTGGCGGGAGGGCTAGAGAGCAGTTCTTC,CASNLPGGRAREQFF
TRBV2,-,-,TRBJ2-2,TGTGCCAGCAGTGAACGACAGGTCCCGGGGGAGCTGTTTTTT,CASSERQVPGELFF
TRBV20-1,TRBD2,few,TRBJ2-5,TGCAGTGCTAGAGATTGGACTAGCGGGAGGCTCCAAGAGACCCAGTACTTC,CSARDWTSGRLQETQYF
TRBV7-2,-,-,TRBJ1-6,TGTGCCAGCAGCCAAGACAGAACCCTCCACTTT,CASSQDRTLHF
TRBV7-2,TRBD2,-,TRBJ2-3,TGTGCCAGCAGCTTAAGAGGGCGACTAGCGGGGTACTCCACAGATACGCAGTATTTT,CASSLRGRLAGYSTDTQYF
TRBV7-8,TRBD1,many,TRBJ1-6,TGTGCCAGCAGCTTCATAGCGACAGGGGGATCACCCCTCCACTTT,CASSFIATGGSPLHF
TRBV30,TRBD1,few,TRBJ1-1,TGTGCCTGGAGTCGAACAGGGGGCAGGACTGAAGCTTTCTTT,CAWSRTGGRTEAFF
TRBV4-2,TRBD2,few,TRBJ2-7,TGTGCCAGCAGCCCACGGAGACTAGCGGGTTCGGTCGAGCAGTACTTC,CASSPRRLAGSVEQYF
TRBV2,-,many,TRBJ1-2,TGTGCCAGCAAGGACGGGCAGGCGATCACTAACTATGGCTACACCTTC,CASKDGQAITNYGYTF
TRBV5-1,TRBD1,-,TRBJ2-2,TGCGCCAGCAGCTTGAGGGGACAGGGGAACACCGGGGGGCTGTTTTTT,CASSLRGQGNTGGLFF